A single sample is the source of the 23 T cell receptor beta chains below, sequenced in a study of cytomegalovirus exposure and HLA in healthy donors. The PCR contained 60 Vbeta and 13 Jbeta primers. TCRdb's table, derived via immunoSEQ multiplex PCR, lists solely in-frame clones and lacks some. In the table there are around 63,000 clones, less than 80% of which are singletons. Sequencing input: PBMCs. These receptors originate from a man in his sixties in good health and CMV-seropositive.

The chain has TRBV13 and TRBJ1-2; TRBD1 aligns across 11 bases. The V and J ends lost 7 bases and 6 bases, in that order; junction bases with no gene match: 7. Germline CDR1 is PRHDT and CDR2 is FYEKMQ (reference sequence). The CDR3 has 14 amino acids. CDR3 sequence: CASIRDRGLNGYTF. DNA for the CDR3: TGTGCCAGCATAAGGGACAGGGGGTTAAATGGCTACACCTTC.

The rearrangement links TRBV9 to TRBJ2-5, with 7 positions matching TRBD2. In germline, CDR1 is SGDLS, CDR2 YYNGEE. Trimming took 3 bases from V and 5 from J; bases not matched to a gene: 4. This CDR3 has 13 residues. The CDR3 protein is CASSGGGLETQYF. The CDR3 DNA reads TGTGCCAGCAGCGGGGGGGGGTTGGAGACCCAGTACTTC.

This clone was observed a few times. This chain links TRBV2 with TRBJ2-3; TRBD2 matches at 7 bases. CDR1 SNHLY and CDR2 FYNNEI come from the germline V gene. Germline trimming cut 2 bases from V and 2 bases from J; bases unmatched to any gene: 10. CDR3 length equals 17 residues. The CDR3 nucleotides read TGTGCCAGCAGTGAAAACCTCGAGGGAGGGCCCACAGATACGCAGTATTTT. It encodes CASSENLEGGPTDTQYF.

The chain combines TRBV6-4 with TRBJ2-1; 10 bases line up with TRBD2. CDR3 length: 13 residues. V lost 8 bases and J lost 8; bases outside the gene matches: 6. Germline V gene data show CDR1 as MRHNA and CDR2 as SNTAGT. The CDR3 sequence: CASGERGGHEQFF. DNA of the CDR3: TGTGCCAGCGGGGAGCGGGGGGGCCATGAGCAGTTCTTC.

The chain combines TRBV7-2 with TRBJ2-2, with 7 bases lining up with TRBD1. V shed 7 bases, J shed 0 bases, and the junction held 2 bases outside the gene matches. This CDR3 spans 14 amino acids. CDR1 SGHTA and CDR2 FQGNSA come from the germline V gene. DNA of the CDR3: TGTGCCAGCACTGGGACAGCGAACACCGGGGAGCTGTTTTTT. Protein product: CASTGTANTGELFF.

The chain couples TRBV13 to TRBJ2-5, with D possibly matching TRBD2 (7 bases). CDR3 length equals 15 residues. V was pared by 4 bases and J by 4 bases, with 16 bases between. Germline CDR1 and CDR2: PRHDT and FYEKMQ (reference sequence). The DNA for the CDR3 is TGTGCCAGCAGCTCTAGAGGGGGGGCGGGAGAGACCCAGTACTTC. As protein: CASSSRGGAGETQYF. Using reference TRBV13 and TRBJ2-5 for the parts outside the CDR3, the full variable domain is AAGVIQSPRHLIKEKRETATLKCYPIPRHDTVYWYQQGPGQDPQFLISFYEKMQSDKGSIPDRFSAQQFSDYHSELNMSSLELGDSALYFCASSSRGGAGETQYFGPGTRLLVL.

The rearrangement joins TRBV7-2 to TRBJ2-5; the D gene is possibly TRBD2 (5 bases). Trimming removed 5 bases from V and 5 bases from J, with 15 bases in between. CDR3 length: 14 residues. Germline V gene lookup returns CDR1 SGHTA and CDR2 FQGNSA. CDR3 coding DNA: TGTGCCAGCAGCCCCGGGATGGCCGGGGAGACCCAGTACTTC. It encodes CASSPGMAGETQYF.

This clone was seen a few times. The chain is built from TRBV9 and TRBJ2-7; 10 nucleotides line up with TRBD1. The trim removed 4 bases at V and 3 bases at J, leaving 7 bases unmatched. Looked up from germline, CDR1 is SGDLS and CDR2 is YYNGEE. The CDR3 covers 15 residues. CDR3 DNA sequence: TGTGCCAGCAGCCCGACGACAGGGGGCAACTACGAGCAGTACTTC. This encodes CASSPTTGGNYEQYF.

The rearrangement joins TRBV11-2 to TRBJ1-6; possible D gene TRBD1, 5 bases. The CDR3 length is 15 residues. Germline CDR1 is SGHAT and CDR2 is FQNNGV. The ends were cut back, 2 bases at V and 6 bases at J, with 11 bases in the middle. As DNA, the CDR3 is TGTGCCAGCAGCTTACTTGGCAGGGCTAATTCACCCCTCCACTTT. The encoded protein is CASSLLGRANSPLHF.

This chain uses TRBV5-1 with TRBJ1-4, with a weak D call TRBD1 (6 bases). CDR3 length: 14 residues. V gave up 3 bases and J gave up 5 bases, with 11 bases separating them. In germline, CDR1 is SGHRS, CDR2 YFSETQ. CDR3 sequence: CASSWGGANEKLFF. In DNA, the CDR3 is TGCGCCAGCAGCTGGGGGGGCGCGAATGAAAAACTGTTTTTT.

The CDR3 reads CASSRTTSQHYGYTF. The DNA of the CDR3 is TGTGCCAGCAGTAGGACAACCTCTCAGCACTATGGCTACACCTTC. V usage is TRBV6-5 and J usage is TRBJ1-2; possibly TRBD1 for D (5 bases). Germline V gene data show CDR1 as MNHEY and CDR2 as SVGAGI. Trimming shortened V by 5 bases and J by 3 bases, and 16 bases separated the two germline ends. The CDR3 totals 15 residues.

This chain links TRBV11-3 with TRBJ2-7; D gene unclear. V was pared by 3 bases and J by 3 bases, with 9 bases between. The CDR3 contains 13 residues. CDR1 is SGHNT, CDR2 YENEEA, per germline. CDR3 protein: CASSFGTNYEQYF. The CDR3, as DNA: TGTGCCAGCAGCTTCGGTACCAACTACGAGCAGTACTTC.

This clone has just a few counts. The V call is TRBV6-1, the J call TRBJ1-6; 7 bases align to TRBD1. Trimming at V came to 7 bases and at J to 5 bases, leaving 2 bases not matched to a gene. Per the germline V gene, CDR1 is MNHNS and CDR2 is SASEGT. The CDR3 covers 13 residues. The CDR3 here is CASKDRDNSPLHF. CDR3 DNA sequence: TGTGCCAGCAAAGACAGGGATAATTCACCCCTCCACTTT.

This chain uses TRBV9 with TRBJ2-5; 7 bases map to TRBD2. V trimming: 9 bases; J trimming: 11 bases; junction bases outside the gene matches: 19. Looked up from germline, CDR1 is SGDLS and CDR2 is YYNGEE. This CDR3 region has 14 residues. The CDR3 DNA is TGTGCCACCCTCTTGGGAGGGGCCGCGGGAGAGCAGTACTTC. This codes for CATLLGGAAGEQYF.

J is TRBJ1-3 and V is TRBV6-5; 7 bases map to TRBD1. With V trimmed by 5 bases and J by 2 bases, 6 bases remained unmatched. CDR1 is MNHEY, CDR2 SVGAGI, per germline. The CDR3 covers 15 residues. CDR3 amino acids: CASSRDSLTGNTIYF. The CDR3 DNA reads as TGTGCCAGCAGTAGGGACAGCCTCACTGGAAACACCATATATTTT.

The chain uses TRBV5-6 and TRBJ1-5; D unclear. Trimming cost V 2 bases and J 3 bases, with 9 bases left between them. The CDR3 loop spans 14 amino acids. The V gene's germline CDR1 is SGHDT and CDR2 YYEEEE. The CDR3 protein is CASSFRGSNQPQHF. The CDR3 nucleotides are TGTGCCAGCAGCTTTCGGGGATCCAATCAGCCCCAGCATTTT.

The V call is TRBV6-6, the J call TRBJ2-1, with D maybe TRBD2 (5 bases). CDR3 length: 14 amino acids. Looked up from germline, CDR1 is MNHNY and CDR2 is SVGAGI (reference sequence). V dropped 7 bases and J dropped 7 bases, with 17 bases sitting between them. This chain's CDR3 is CASNGAAALNEQFF. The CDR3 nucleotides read TGTGCCAGCAACGGAGCGGCAGCCCTTAATGAGCAGTTCTTC.

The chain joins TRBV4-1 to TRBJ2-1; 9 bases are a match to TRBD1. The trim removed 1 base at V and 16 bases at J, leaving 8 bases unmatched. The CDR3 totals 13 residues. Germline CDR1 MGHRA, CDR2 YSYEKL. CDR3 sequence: CASSQGWDREFFF. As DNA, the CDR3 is TGCGCCAGCAGCCAAGGGTGGGACAGGGAGTTTTTCTTC.

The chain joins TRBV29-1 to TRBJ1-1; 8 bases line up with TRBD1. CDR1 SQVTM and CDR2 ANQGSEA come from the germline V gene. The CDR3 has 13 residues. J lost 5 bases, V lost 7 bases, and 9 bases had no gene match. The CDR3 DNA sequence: TGCAGCGCCCCAGGGGGCCTTTTTACTGAAGCTTTCTTT. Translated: CSAPGGLFTEAFF.

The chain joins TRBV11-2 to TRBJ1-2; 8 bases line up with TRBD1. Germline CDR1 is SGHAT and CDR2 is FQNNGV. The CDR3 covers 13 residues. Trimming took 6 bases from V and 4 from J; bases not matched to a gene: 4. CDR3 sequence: CASSQDRAYGYTF. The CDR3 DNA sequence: TGTGCCAGCAGTCAGGACAGGGCCTATGGCTACACCTTC. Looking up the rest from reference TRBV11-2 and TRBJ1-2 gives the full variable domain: EAGVAQSPRYKIIEKRQSVAFWCNPISGHATLYWYQQILGQGPKLLIQFQNNGVVDDSQLPKDRFSAERLKGVDSTLKIQPAKLEDSAVYLCASSQDRAYGYTFGSGTRLTVV.

The CDR3 loop is CASSVTITGGTEAFF. DNA of the CDR3: TGTGCCAGCAGTGTGACAATCACAGGGGGCACTGAAGCTTTCTTT. The chain links TRBV6-1 to TRBJ1-1, with 8 positions matching TRBD1. Trimming cost V 4 bases and J 4 bases; bases outside gene matches: 8. This CDR3 is 15 amino acids long. The V gene's germline CDR1 is MNHNS and CDR2 SASEGT.

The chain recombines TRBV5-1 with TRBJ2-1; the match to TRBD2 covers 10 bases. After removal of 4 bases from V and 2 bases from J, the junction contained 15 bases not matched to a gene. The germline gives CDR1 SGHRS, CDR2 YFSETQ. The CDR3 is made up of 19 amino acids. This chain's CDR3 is CASSPTLRGLAGAYNEQFF. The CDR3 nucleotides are TGCGCCAGCAGCCCAACTCTTCGGGGGCTAGCGGGAGCCTACAATGAGCAGTTCTTC.

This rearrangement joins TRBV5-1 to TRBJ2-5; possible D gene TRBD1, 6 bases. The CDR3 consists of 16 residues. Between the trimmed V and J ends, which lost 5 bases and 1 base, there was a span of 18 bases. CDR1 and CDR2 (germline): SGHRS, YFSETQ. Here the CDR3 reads CASRLHTGSSQETQYF. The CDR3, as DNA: TGCGCCAGCAGACTCCACACAGGGTCTAGCCAAGAGACCCAGTACTTC.